The 16 T cell receptor beta chains below all came from one sample that was sequenced in a study of blood T cell repertoires in COVID-19. Method: immunoSEQ multiplex PCR; TCRdb's copy keeps in-frame clones and lacks some. Of about 110,000 clones in the sample, approximately 70% are singletons; the top ten hold approximately 6.3%. Material: peripheral blood. These receptors were obtained from a man older than 75 with acute or convalescent COVID-19.

This clone came up a few times. This rearrangement joins TRBV18 to TRBJ1-1; D uncertain. V lost 3 bases to trimming and J lost 2 bases, with 13 bases between them. The CDR3 is 15 residues long. Germline V CDR1 and CDR2: KGHSH, LQKENI. This CDR3 is CASSPRREPNTEAFF. Written as DNA, the CDR3 is TGTGCCAGCTCACCCAGGAGGGAACCTAACACTGAAGCTTTCTTT.

The chain carries TRBV7-2 and TRBJ2-5, with no clear D. Germline lookup yields CDR1 SGHTA and CDR2 FQGNSA. The CDR3 totals 15 residues. Trimming cost V 5 bases and J 5 bases, with 18 bases left between them. The CDR3 DNA sequence: TGTGCCAGCAGCATATCTAAACAGTCGTTGGAGACCCAGTACTTC. As protein: CASSISKQSLETQYF.

The chain uses TRBV19 and TRBJ1-5, with D hard to call. The CDR3 consists of 14 residues. The germline CDR1 and CDR2 sequences are LNHDA and SQIVND (reference sequence). V lost 7 bases, J lost 0 bases, and 10 bases lay in between. CDR3 region: CASNAGYSNQPQHF. CDR3 nucleotides: TGTGCCAGTAATGCAGGTTATAGCAATCAGCCCCAGCATTTT.

The V call is TRBV18, the J call TRBJ2-1; D remains ambiguous. Trimming left V 6 bases short and J 10 bases short, with 10 bases between. Germline values: CDR1 KGHSH, CDR2 LQKENI. The CDR3 spans 11 residues. The DNA of the CDR3 is TGTGCCAGCTCTCCGGTTATCGAGCAGTTCTTC. Its protein is CASSPVIEQFF.

The V gene is TRBV7-2, the J gene TRBJ2-1; perhaps TRBD2 as D (5 bases). The germline CDR1 and CDR2 sequences are SGHTA and FQGNSA. V lost 1 base and J lost 5, with 12 bases in between. This CDR3 contains 15 residues. The CDR3 DNA sequence: TGTGCCAGCAGCTTAGTGGCTAGCTTTGACAATGAGCAGTTCTTC. Amino acid sequence: CASSLVASFDNEQFF.

The chain recombines TRBV7-9 with TRBJ2-5, with TRBD2 as a possible D gene (6 bases). Germline assignment: CDR1 SEHNR and CDR2 FQNEAQ (reference sequence). This CDR3 region has 13 residues. Trimming took off 3 bases at V and 3 bases at J, with 8 bases between the two ends. This chain's CDR3 is CASSLGLKETQYF. In DNA form, the CDR3 reads TGTGCCAGCAGCTTGGGACTCAAAGAGACCCAGTACTTC.

This clone came up a few times. The V call is TRBV25-1, the J call TRBJ1-2, with TRBD1 identical over 7 bases. The germline V gene encodes CDR1 MGHDK and CDR2 SYGVNS. V lost 5 bases to trimming and J lost 4 bases; unmatched junction nucleotides: 7. The CDR3 runs to 14 residues. Here the CDR3 reads CASSQGGDGYGYTF. CDR3 coding DNA: TGTGCCAGCAGTCAGGGGGGTGACGGCTATGGCTACACCTTC.

The chain couples TRBV6-5 to TRBJ1-3, with D maybe TRBD1 (5 bases). Germline V gene lookup returns CDR1 MNHEY and CDR2 SVGAGI. Between the trimmed V and J ends, which lost 5 bases and 0 bases, there was a span of 11 bases. The CDR3 runs 15 residues. The CDR3 nucleotides read TGTGCCAGCAGTCCGGGACTTTTCTCTGGAAACACCATATATTTT. Translated: CASSPGLFSGNTIYF.

The V gene is TRBV28, the J gene TRBJ2-7; D perhaps matches TRBD2 (5 bases). V was cut by 2 bases and J by 4 bases, with 9 bases left in between. The CDR3 is made up of 13 amino acids. CDR1 is MDHEN, CDR2 SYDVKM, per germline. CDR3 DNA sequence: TGTGCCAGCAGTTTAGGGCGGGTTTACGAGCAGTACTTC. This sequence encodes CASSLGRVYEQYF.

This chain links TRBV7-2 with TRBJ2-1; no definite D call. Between the trimmed V and J ends, which lost 6 bases and 6 bases, there was a span of 12 bases. Per the germline V gene, CDR1 is SGHTA and CDR2 is FQGNSA. This CDR3 contains 13 residues. The CDR3 DNA reads TGTGCCAGCAGGCCGCGGCTCCGCAATGAGCAGTTCTTC. Translated, it gives CASRPRLRNEQFF. The whole variable domain, remainder taken from reference TRBV7-2 and TRBJ2-1, is GAGVSQSPSNKVTEKGKDVELRCDPISGHTALYWYRQSLGQGLEFLIYFQGNSAPDKSGLPSDRFSAERTGGSVSTLTIQRTQQEDSAVYLCASRPRLRNEQFFGPGTRLTVL.

The V and J genes are TRBV29-1 and TRBJ2-3; TRBD2 matches at 13 bases. The CDR3 is made up of 15 amino acids. Germline V gene lookup returns CDR1 SQVTM and CDR2 ANQGSEA. The V segment lost 7 bases and the J segment 2 bases; nucleotides outside the gene matches: 6. CDR3 in DNA: TGCAGCGCTGGGACTAGCGGGAAGCCCACAGATACGCAGTATTTT. Amino acids: CSAGTSGKPTDTQYF.

By sample fraction, this clone is medium-sized. This sequence joins TRBV28 and TRBJ2-1; 8 bases fit TRBD1. The CDR3 loop spans 16 amino acids. Trimming removed 8 bases from V and 12 bases from J; junction bases left unmatched: 21. Per the germline V gene, CDR1 is MDHEN and CDR2 is SYDVKM. The chain's CDR3 is CASDPQGRGQGRGQFF. In nucleotides, the CDR3 is TGTGCCAGCGACCCCCAGGGCAGGGGGCAAGGACGCGGGCAGTTCTTC. Complete variable domain (other parts from reference TRBV28 and TRBJ2-1): DVKVTQSSRYLVKRTGEKVFLECVQDMDHENMFWYRQDPGLGLRLIYFSYDVKMKEKGDIPEGYSVSREKKERFSLILESASTNQTSMYLCASDPQGRGQGRGQFFGPGTRLTVL.

The chain is built from TRBV30 and TRBJ2-6, with D perhaps TRBD2 (7 bases). V lost 7 bases and J lost 4, with 23 bases in between. Germline-derived CDR1 and CDR2 are GTSNPN and SVGIG (reference sequence). CDR3 length: 17 residues. The CDR3 DNA sequence: TGTGCCTTAGCACGAGCGGGACACACTCTGGGGGCCAACGTCCTGACTTTC. Its protein product is CALARAGHTLGANVLTF.

The V gene is TRBV10-2, the J gene TRBJ2-1; D possibly corresponds to TRBD1 (6 bases). The CDR3 has 14 residues. The V gene's germline CDR1 is WSHSY and CDR2 SAAADI. The V end lost 1 base, the J end lost 13 bases, and 17 bases lay between the germline ends. CDR3 protein: CASSEWDMGLEQFF. The DNA of the CDR3 is TGCGCCAGCAGTGAGTGGGACATGGGTTTGGAACAGTTCTTC.

J is TRBJ2-3 and V is TRBV9; 8 bases match TRBD2. This CDR3 is 15 amino acids long. The V gene's germline CDR1 is SGDLS and CDR2 YYNGEE. V dropped 0 bases and J dropped 0; count of bases not matched to a gene: 0. CDR3 loop: CASSVAGGSTDTQYF. CDR3 bases: TGTGCCAGCAGCGTAGCGGGAGGGAGCACAGATACGCAGTATTTT. The full variable domain, its missing parts supplied by reference TRBV9 and TRBJ2-3, is DSGVTQTPKHLITATGQRVTLRCSPRSGDLSVYWYQQSLDQGLQFLIQYYNGEERAKGNILERFSAQQFPDLHSELNLSSLELGDSALYFCASSVAGGSTDTQYFGPGTRLTVL.

This clone turned up a few times. Other DNA sequences in this sample translate to the same CDR3. The V gene is TRBV7-8, the J gene TRBJ1-1, with D hard to call. Germline CDR1 is SGHVS and CDR2 is FQNEAQ. The CDR3 has 14 residues. Trimming removed 1 base at V and 1 base at J, with 7 bases between. The CDR3 DNA reads TGTGCCAGCAGCTTAGAGCGGGGGAACACTGAAGCTTTCTTT. Translated: CASSLERGNTEAFF.